The 30 T cell receptor beta chains listed next were all sequenced from one sample in a study of blood T cell repertoires in COVID-19. The table came from immunoSEQ multiplex PCR; TCRdb's copy has only in-frame clones and leaves some out. The sample includes roughly 200,000 clones, around four fifths seen only once; the top ten take under 8.5%. The sample taken for sequencing was peripheral blood. The origin of the receptors is an elderly woman with COVID-19, enrolled during active disease.

The chain combines TRBV7-2 with TRBJ1-2, with D unclear. The ends were cut back, 1 base at V and 4 bases at J, with 16 bases in the middle. This CDR3 is built from 16 residues. Germline lookup yields CDR1 SGHTA and CDR2 FQGNSA. The CDR3 sequence: CASSLDYIIISYGYTF. The CDR3 DNA reads TGTGCCAGCAGCTTAGATTACATTATTATATCCTATGGCTACACCTTC.

The V gene is TRBV3-1 (or the pseudogene TRBV3-2), the J gene TRBJ2-7; D gene unclear. Germline CDR1 reads LGHDT; CDR2 reads YNNKEL (reference sequence). Deletions cut 4 bases from V and 4 bases from J, with 14 bases between. The CDR3 length is 14 residues. CDR3 DNA: TGTGCCAGCAGCCCACGACAATATTCATACGAGCAGTACTTC. It encodes CASSPRQYSYEQYF.

V gene TRBV5-1 combines with J gene TRBJ1-2, with D possibly TRBD1 on 5 matching bases. Trimming shortened V by 4 bases and J by 7 bases, and 14 bases separated the two germline ends. The V gene's germline CDR1 is SGHRS and CDR2 YFSETQ. This CDR3 has 13 residues. In DNA, the CDR3 is TGCGCCAGCAGCCGCCCCGGGGGGGGTGGCTACACCTTC. Its protein product is CASSRPGGGGYTF. Complete variable domain (other parts from reference TRBV5-1 and TRBJ1-2): KAGVTQTPRYLIKTRGQQVTLSCSPISGHRSVSWYQQTPGQGLQFLFEYFSETQRNKGNFPGRFSGRQFSNSRSEMNVSTLELGDSALYLCASSRPGGGGYTFGSGTRLTVV.

V is TRBV18 and J is TRBJ1-5, with 8 bases lining up with TRBD1. The CDR3 is made up of 15 amino acids. The trim removed 1 base at V and 1 base at J, leaving 0 bases unmatched. Germline assignment: CDR1 KGHSH and CDR2 LQKENI. DNA for the CDR3: TGTGCCAGCTCACCACGGACAGGGAGCAATCAGCCCCAGCATTTT. Protein sequence: CASSPRTGSNQPQHF.

A remark on this clone: One end of the junction fails to match germline, which may point to a read error. J is TRBJ1-2 and V is TRBV4-1; D perhaps matches TRBD1 (6 bases). This CDR3 comprises 14 residues. The germline gives CDR1 MGHRA, CDR2 YSYEKL. CDR3 bases: TGCGCCAGCAGCCAAGATGAGAACAGGGATGTCGGCTTATTC. Protein product: CASSQDENRDVGLF.

The chain links TRBV28 to TRBJ2-5; 7 nucleotides line up with TRBD2. Per germline, CDR1 MDHEN and CDR2 SYDVKM. Germline trimming cut 8 bases from V and 5 bases from J; bases unmatched to any gene: 8. The CDR3 covers 13 residues. The CDR3 DNA reads as TGTGCCAGCTCCTCGGCGGGAGTGGAGACCCAGTACTTC. It translates to CASSSAGVETQYF.

Here the CDR3 DNA reads TGTGCCAGCAGCCAAGGTGGGACAGGGTATGCAGATACGCAGTATTTT. It codes for CASSQGGTGYADTQYF. The chain joins TRBV14 to TRBJ2-3; 9 nucleotides agree with TRBD1. The CDR3 extends over 16 amino acids. The germline CDR1 and CDR2 sequences are SGHDN and FVKESK. V lost 1 base to trimming and J lost 4 bases; unmatched junction nucleotides: 6.

The V call is TRBV6-5, the J call TRBJ2-7; D possibly corresponds to TRBD2 (6 bases). The germline CDR1 and CDR2 sequences are MNHEY and SVGAGI. V lost 10 bases and J lost 1, with 17 bases in between. CDR3 length equals 14 residues. CDR3 residues: CATPSGVISYEQYF. The CDR3 nucleotides are TGTGCCACCCCGTCGGGGGTTATATCCTACGAGCAGTACTTC.

The genes are TRBV19 and TRBJ2-4; D may be TRBD2 (6 bases). The ends were cut back, 5 bases at V and 8 bases at J, with 13 bases in the middle. Looked up from germline, CDR1 is LNHDA and CDR2 is SQIVND (reference sequence). The CDR3 totals 13 residues. CDR3 loop: CASSRLREDIQYF. The CDR3 bases are TGTGCCAGTAGTCGCCTAAGGGAGGACATTCAGTACTTC.

The CDR3 nucleotides read TGTGCCAGCAGTCCCCGGACTAGTAGAAACAATGAGCAGTTCTTC. Translating it yields CASSPRTSRNNEQFF. The chain has TRBV6-5 and TRBJ2-1, with 7 bases identical to TRBD2. Germline lookup yields CDR1 MNHEY and CDR2 SVGAGI. This CDR3 region has 15 residues. With V trimmed by 5 bases and J by 5 bases, 9 bases remained unmatched.

The V and J genes are TRBV9 and TRBJ1-3; 7 bases line up with TRBD1. CDR3 size: 13 residues. Looked up from germline, CDR1 is SGDLS and CDR2 is YYNGEE. The J segment lost 5 bases and the V segment lost 4 bases, leaving 3 bases of the junction unmatched. DNA of the CDR3: TGTGCCAGCAGCCCAGGGGGTAGAAACACCATATATTTT. Its protein is CASSPGGRNTIYF.

This clone was observed once. The gene calls are TRBV30 and TRBJ1-2; TRBD1 matches 7 bases. With 2 bases clipped from V and 3 bases from J, the junction kept 9 bases outside the gene matches. Germline values: CDR1 GTSNPN, CDR2 SVGIG (reference sequence). The CDR3 has 15 amino acids. The CDR3 DNA reads as TGTGCCTGGAGTCGAGGGGGCAAGGGAGACTATGGCTACACCTTC. Protein product: CAWSRGGKGDYGYTF.

The chain carries TRBV11-2 and TRBJ2-5, with TRBD2 matching over 8 bases. Germline assignment: CDR1 SGHAT and CDR2 FQNNGV. The V and J ends lost 1 base and 7 bases, in that order; junction bases with no gene match: 5. The CDR3 sequence is 14 residues long. CDR3 sequence: CASSLAGSGATQYF. Here the CDR3 DNA reads TGTGCCAGCAGCTTAGCTGGTAGCGGGGCGACCCAGTACTTC.

V usage is TRBV19 and J usage is TRBJ1-1, with D possibly TRBD1 on 6 matching bases. Trimming removed 8 bases at V and 1 base at J, with 11 bases between. The germline V gene has CDR1 LNHDA and CDR2 SQIVND (reference sequence). The CDR3 totals 13 residues. The CDR3 loop is CASQQGRNTEAFF. CDR3 coding DNA: TGTGCCAGTCAACAGGGAAGGAACACTGAAGCTTTCTTT. The whole variable domain, filled in from reference TRBV19 and TRBJ1-1, reads DGGITQSPKYLFRKEGQNVTLSCEQNLNHDAMYWYRQDPGQGLRLIYYSQIVNDFQKGDIAEGYSVSREKKESFPLTVTSAQKNPTAFYLCASQQGRNTEAFFGQGTRLTVV.

J is TRBJ2-1 and V is TRBV7-3; D gene unclear. Trimming pared 3 bases from V and 2 bases from J, leaving 8 bases between. CDR3 length equals 14 residues. CDR1 and CDR2 (germline): SGHTA, FQGTGA. The CDR3 here is CASSFGDPYNEQFF. CDR3 DNA sequence: TGTGCCAGCAGCTTTGGAGACCCCTACAATGAGCAGTTCTTC.

The rearrangement joins TRBV6-5 to TRBJ1-2, with D tentatively TRBD1 (6 bases). This CDR3 contains 12 residues. V was pared by 7 bases and J by 7 bases, with 13 bases between. Germline values: CDR1 MNHEY, CDR2 SVGAGI. The CDR3 reads CASNRDMAGYTF. The DNA for the CDR3 is TGTGCCAGCAACCGGGACATGGCTGGCTACACCTTC.

The gene calls are TRBV18 and TRBJ1-6; 8 bases are shared with TRBD1. Germline loops: CDR1 KGHSH, CDR2 LQKENI. With 5 bases clipped from V and 10 bases from J, the junction kept 10 bases outside the gene matches. The CDR3 sequence is 15 residues long. The CDR3, as DNA: TGTGCCAGCTCAGTTCAGGGGGCTAAAGGATCACCCCTCCACTTT. Translating it yields CASSVQGAKGSPLHF.

This clone was recorded only once. The chain links TRBV6-5 to TRBJ2-7; TRBD1 matches 10 bases. CDR1 is MNHEY, CDR2 SVGAGI, per germline. The ends lost 2 bases at V and 7 bases at J; junction bases unmatched: 8. This CDR3 is built from 15 residues. DNA for the CDR3: TGTGCCAGCAGTTACGGGGGACAGGGGATGGAAGAGCAGTACTTC. It codes for CASSYGGQGMEEQYF.

As concerns this clone: Other DNA sequences in the same sample also yield this CDR3. The DNA for the CDR3 is TGTGCCAGCAGTTACGAGGGGAACACTGAAGCTTTCTTT. Amino acid sequence: CASSYEGNTEAFF. The rearrangement uses TRBV6-5 and TRBJ1-1; the D is unclear. Trimming shortened V by 2 bases and J by 1 base, and 5 bases separated the two germline ends. The germline gives CDR1 MNHEY, CDR2 SVGAGI. This CDR3 has 13 residues.

This chain joins TRBV5-1 and TRBJ2-3; 8 nucleotides align to TRBD1. V lost 4 bases, J lost 0 bases, and 10 bases stayed unmatched. The CDR3 loop spans 17 amino acids. Germline-derived CDR1 and CDR2 are SGHRS and YFSETQ. The CDR3 is CASSRDRFPTSTDTQYF. Written as DNA, the CDR3 is TGCGCCAGCAGCAGGGACAGGTTCCCAACTAGCACAGATACGCAGTATTTT.

The chain links TRBV5-6 to TRBJ1-4; D gene uncertain. The CDR3 runs to 13 residues. Germline V gene data show CDR1 as SGHDT and CDR2 as YYEEEE. With 0 bases removed from V and 6 bases from J, the gap between germline ends came to 6 bases. This CDR3 is CASSLERDEKLFF. The DNA of the CDR3 is TGTGCCAGCAGCTTGGAAAGAGATGAAAAACTGTTTTTT.

The chain uses TRBV13 and TRBJ1-5, with TRBD1 identical over 11 bases. Per the germline V gene, CDR1 is PRHDT and CDR2 is FYEKMQ (reference sequence). The CDR3 contains 15 residues. V shed 5 bases, J shed 7 bases, and the junction held 7 bases outside the gene matches. CDR3 sequence reads: CASSIGQGAGQPQHF. The DNA of the CDR3 is TGTGCCAGCAGCATCGGACAGGGGGCAGGGCAGCCCCAGCATTTT.

The chain is built from TRBV9 and TRBJ1-4, with 8 bases that match TRBD1. The CDR3 contains 15 residues. The ends lost 2 bases at V and 5 bases at J; junction bases unmatched: 5. CDR1 is SGDLS, CDR2 YYNGEE, per germline. The CDR3, as DNA: TGTGCCAGCAGCGTCGGACAGGGTAGAAATGAAAAACTGTTTTTT. Translating gives CASSVGQGRNEKLFF. Variable domain in full (rest from reference TRBV9 and TRBJ1-4): DSGVTQTPKHLITATGQRVTLRCSPRSGDLSVYWYQQSLDQGLQFLIQYYNGEERAKGNILERFSAQQFPDLHSELNLSSLELGDSALYFCASSVGQGRNEKLFFGSGTQLSVL.

The CDR3 region has the DNA TGTGCCAGCACCCTCCCCCCAGGGGGGCGCGATGAGCAGTTCTTC. It is translated as CASTLPPGGRDEQFF. The V and J genes are TRBV7-3 and TRBJ2-1; D possibly corresponds to TRBD1 (7 bases). Trimming took 7 bases from V and 8 from J, leaving 21 bases between them. The CDR3 runs to 15 residues. The germline V gene has CDR1 SGHTA and CDR2 FQGTGA.

This chain connects TRBV11-2 to TRBJ2-2; a weak D match, TRBD1 (6 bases). CDR1 is SGHAT and CDR2 is FQNNGV in the germline V gene. This CDR3 has 16 amino acids. V lost 6 bases and J 3 bases, leaving 17 bases between the germline ends. The CDR3 nucleotides read TGTGCCAGCAGTCGATTAGGGGGAGCCTACACCGGGGAGCTGTTTTTT. Translated, it gives CASSRLGGAYTGELFF.

The V gene is TRBV19, the J gene TRBJ2-6, with D perhaps TRBD1 (5 bases). Germline V gives CDR1 LNHDA, CDR2 SQIVND (reference sequence). V dropped 1 base and J dropped 0 bases, with 10 bases sitting between them. The CDR3 length is 17 residues. CDR3 coding DNA: TGTGCCAGTAGTATAGGACAAGGGGTCTCTGGGGCCAACGTCCTGACTTTC. Its translation: CASSIGQGVSGANVLTF.

This clone was counted a single time. This chain connects TRBV19 to TRBJ2-3; D not certain. Germline V gene lookup returns CDR1 LNHDA and CDR2 SQIVND (reference sequence). The V gene lost 3 bases and the J gene lost 3 bases, with 16 bases spanning the gap. The CDR3 contains 16 residues. CDR3 loop: CASSITARSLTDTQYF. The CDR3 DNA sequence: TGTGCCAGTAGTATCACGGCTAGGTCCCTTACAGATACGCAGTATTTT.

The chain couples TRBV7-2 to TRBJ2-7, with D tentatively TRBD2 (5 bases). The V and J ends lost 1 base and 2 bases respectively, with 15 bases between them. This CDR3 is built from 16 residues. The germline V gene encodes CDR1 SGHTA and CDR2 FQGNSA. The CDR3 nucleotides are TGTGCCAGCAGCTTAGGTCCCGCGGAGGTGGCCTACGAGCAGTACTTC. This encodes CASSLGPAEVAYEQYF.

The gene calls are TRBV7-2 and TRBJ1-2, with a possible D match to TRBD1 (6 bases). CDR3 size: 16 residues. The V gene's germline CDR1 is SGHTA and CDR2 FQGNSA. V shed 1 base and J shed 5 bases, with 17 bases lying between them. CDR3 protein: CASSLEGGGGGYGYTF. DNA for the CDR3: TGTGCCAGCAGCTTAGAAGGTGGGGGAGGGGGTTATGGCTACACCTTC.

This clone was recorded only once. CDR3 DNA: TGTGCCAGCAGCCCCGGACTAGCGGTCTACAATGAGCAGTTCTTC. Translation: CASSPGLAVYNEQFF. The chain uses TRBV14 and TRBJ2-1; TRBD2 agrees at 10 bases. J lost 3 bases, V lost 4 bases, and 3 bases had no gene match. Germline CDR1 SGHDN, CDR2 FVKESK. The CDR3 is 15 amino acids.